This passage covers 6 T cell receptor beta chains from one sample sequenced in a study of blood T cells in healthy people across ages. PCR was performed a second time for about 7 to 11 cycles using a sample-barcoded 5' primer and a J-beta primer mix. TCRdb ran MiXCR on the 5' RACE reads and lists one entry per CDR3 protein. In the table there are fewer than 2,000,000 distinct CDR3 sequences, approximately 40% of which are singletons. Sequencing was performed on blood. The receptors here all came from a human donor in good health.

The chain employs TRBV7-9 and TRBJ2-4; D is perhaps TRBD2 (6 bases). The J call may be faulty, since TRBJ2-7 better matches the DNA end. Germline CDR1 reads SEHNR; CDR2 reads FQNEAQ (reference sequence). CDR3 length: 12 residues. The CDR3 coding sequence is TGTGCCAGCAGCTCGGGGCGGGGCGAGCAGTACTTC. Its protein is CASSSGRGEQYF.

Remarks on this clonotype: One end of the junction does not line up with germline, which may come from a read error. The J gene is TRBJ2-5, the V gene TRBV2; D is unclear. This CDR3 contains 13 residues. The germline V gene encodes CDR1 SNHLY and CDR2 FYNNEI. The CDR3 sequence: CVSSVNSKETQYF. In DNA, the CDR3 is TGTGTCAGCAGTGTAAACAGCAAAGAGACCCAGTACTTC.

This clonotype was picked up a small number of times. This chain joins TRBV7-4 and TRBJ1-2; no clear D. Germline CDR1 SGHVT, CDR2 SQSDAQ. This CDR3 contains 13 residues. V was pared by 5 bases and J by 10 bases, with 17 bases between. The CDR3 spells CASSHSFGPHYTF. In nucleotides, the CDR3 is TGTGCCAGCAGCCATAGCTTCGGGCCGCACTACACCTTC. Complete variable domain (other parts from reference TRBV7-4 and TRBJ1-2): GAGVSQSPRYKVAKRGRDVALRCDSISGHVTLYWYRQTLGQGSEVLTYSQSDAQRDKSGRPSGRFSAERPERSVSTLKIQRTEQGDSAVYLCASSHSFGPHYTFGSGTRLTVV.

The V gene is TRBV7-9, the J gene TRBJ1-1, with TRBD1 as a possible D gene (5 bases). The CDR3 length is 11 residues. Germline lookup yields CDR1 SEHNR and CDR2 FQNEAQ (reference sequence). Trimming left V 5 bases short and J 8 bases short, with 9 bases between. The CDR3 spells CASSVGQEAFF. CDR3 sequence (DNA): TGTGCCAGCAGCGTCGGACAAGAAGCTTTCTTT.

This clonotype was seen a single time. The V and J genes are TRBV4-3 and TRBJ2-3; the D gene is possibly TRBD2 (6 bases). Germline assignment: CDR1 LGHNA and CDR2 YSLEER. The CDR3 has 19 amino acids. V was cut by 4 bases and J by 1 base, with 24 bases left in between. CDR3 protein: CASSPLGLGLTEGTDTQYF. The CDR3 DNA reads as TGCGCCAGCAGCCCCTTAGGGTTAGGACTAACGGAGGGCACAGATACGCAGTATTTT.

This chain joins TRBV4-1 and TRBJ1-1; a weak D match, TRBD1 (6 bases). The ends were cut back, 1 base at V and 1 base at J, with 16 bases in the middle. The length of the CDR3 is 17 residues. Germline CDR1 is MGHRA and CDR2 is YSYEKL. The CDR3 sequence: CASSQGRSRDTNTEAFF. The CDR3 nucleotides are TGCGCCAGCAGCCAAGGTAGATCGCGGGACACGAACACTGAAGCTTTCTTT.